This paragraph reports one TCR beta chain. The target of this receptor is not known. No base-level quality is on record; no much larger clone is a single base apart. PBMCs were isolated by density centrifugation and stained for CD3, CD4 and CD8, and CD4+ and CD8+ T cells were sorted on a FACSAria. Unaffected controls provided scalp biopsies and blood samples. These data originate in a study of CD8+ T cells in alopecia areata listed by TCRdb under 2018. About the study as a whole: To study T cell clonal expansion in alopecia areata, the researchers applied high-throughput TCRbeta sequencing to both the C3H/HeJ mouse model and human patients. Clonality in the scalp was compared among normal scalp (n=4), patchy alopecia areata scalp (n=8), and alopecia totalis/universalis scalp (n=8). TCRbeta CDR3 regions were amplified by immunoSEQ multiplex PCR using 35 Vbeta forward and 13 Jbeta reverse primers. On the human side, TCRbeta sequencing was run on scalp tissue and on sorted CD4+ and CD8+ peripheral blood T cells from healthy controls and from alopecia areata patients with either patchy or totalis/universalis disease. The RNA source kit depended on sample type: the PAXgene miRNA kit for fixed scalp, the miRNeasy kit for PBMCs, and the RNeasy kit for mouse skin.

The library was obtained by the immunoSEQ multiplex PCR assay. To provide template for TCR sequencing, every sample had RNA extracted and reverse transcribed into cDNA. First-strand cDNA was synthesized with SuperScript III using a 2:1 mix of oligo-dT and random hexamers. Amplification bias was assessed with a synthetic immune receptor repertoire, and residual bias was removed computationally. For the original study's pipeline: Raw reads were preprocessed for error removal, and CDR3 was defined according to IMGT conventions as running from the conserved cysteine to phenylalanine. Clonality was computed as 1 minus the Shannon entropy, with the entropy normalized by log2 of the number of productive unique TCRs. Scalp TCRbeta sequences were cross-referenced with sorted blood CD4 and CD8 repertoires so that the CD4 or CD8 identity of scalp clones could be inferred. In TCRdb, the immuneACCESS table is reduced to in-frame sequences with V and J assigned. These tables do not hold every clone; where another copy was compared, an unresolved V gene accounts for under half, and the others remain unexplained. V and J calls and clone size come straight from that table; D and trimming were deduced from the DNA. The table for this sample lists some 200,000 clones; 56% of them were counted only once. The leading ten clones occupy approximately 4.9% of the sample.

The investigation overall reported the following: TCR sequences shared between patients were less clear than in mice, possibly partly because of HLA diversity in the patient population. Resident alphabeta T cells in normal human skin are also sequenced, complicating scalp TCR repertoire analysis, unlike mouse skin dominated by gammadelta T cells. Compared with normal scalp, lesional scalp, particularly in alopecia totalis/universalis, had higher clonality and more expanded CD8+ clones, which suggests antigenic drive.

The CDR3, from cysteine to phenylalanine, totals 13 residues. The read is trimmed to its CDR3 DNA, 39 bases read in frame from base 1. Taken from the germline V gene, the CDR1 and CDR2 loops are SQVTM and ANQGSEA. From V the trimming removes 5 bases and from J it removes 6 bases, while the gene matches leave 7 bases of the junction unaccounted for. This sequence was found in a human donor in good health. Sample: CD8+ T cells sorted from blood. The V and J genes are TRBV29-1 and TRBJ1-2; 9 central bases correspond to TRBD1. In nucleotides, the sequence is TGCAGCGTTCCCACAGGGGGCGGCGATGGCTACACCTTC. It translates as CSVPTGGGDGYTF.